The present entry profiles one TCR beta chain with its context. This sample is drawn from a study of blood T cell repertoires in COVID-19. Across the whole study: The origin of the acute and convalescent COVID-19 samples was the United States, Italy and Spain. In each case, the material was cDNA or gDNA derived from T cells, B-cell-depleted T cells, or PBMCs.

Per the original methods: Quantification of nucleated cells was approximated via reference gene primer amplification. TCRdb's table, derived via immunoSEQ multiplex PCR, lists solely in-frame clones and lacks some. For V, J and clone size, that table is used; D and trimming come from the DNA. The profile shows fewer than 80,000 clones, 88% of them singletons. The CDR3 runs 11 residues. V was clipped by 4 bases and J by 5 bases, with 9 bases between them. Germline lookup yields CDR1 DFQATT and CDR2 SNEGSKA (reference sequence). This sequence joins TRBV20-1 and TRBJ2-7, with a tentative D call TRBD1 (6 bases). The sample consisted of peripheral blood. The sequence came from a human donor in a cohort sampled during active COVID-19. The CDR3 sequence is CSATRGHEQYF. CDR3 nucleotide sequence: TGCAGTGCTACCAGGGGACACGAGCAGTACTTC.